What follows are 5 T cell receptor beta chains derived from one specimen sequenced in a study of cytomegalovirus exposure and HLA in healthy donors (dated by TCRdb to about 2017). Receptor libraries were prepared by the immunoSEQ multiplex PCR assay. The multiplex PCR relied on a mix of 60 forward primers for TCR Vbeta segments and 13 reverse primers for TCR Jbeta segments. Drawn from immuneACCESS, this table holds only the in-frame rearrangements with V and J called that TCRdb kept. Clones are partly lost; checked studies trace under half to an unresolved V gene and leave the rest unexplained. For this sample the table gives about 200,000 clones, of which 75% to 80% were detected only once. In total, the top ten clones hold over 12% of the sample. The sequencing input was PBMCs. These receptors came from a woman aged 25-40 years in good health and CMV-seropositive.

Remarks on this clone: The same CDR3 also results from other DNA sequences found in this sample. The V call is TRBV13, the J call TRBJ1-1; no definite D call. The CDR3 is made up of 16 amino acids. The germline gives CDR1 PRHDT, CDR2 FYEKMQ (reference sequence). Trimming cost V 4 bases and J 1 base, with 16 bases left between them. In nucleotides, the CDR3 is TGTGCCAGCAGCTGGCTCGAGGGTGAGCGGAACACTGAAGCTTTCTTT. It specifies CASSWLEGERNTEAFF.

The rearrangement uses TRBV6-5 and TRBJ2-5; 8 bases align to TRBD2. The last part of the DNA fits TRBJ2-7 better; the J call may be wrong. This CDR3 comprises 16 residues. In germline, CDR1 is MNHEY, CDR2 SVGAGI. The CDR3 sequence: CASSYSIAGRPYEQYF. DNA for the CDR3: TGTGCCAGCAGTTACTCAATAGCGGGGAGGCCCTACGAGCAGTACTTC.

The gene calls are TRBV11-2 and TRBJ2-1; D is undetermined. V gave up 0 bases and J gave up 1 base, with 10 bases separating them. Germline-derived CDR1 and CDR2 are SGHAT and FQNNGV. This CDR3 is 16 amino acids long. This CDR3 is CASSLEQSKSYNEQFF. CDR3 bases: TGTGCCAGCAGCTTAGAACAGTCGAAATCCTACAATGAGCAGTTCTTC.

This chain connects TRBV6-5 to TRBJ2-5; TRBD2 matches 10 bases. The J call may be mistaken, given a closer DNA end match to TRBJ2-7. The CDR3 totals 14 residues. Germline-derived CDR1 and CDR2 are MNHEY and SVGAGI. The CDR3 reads CASSASGGSYEQYF. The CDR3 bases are TGTGCCAGCAGCGCTAGCGGGGGATCCTACGAGCAGTACTTC.

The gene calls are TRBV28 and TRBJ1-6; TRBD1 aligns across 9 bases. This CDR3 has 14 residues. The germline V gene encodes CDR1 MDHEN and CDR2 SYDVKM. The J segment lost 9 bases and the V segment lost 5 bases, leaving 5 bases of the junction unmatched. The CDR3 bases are TGTGCCAGCAGTATGACAGGGGGTTCTTCACCCCTCCACTTT. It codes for CASSMTGGSSPLHF. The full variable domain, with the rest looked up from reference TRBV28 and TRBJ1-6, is DVKVTQSSRYLVKRTGEKVFLECVQDMDHENMFWYRQDPGLGLRLIYFSYDVKMKEKGDIPEGYSVSREKKERFSLILESASTNQTSMYLCASSMTGGSSPLHFGNGTRLTVT.